A selection of T cell receptor beta chains follows, all from one sample in a study of CD8+CD57+ T cells in acquired aplastic anemia. Using its own MiXCR run on the reads, TCRdb lists one record per CDR3 protein. The sample lists about 250,000 distinct CDR3 sequences, 40% to 50% occurring once. Specimen: sorted CD4+, CD8+, or CD8+CD57+ T cells (not recorded which) from PBMCs. Source of these receptors: a human donor with aplastic anemia. Each CDR3 is given with its conserved first and last residue. D genes are given only for firm matches. Clone size is not always given. Where it is, it says once, few, many or a class for expanded clones.

J gene: TRBJ2-5; D gene: -; V gene: TRBV5-1; clone size: -; CDR3 DNA: TGCGCCAGCAGCCAGAGAGGGGGGTACCAAGAGACCCAGTACTTC; CDR3 protein: CASSQRGGYQETQYF
J gene: TRBJ2-7; D gene: TRBD1; V gene: TRBV5-6; clone size: -; CDR3 DNA: TGTGCCAGCAGCTTGGCCGGCGGGACAGGGAAACGCTTCGAGCAGTACTTC; CDR3 protein: CASSLAGGTGKRFEQYF
J gene: TRBJ2-5; D gene: -; V gene: TRBV9; clone size: many; CDR3 DNA: TGTGCCAGCAGCGTAGATTCAGGGCAGCAAGAGACCCAGTACTTC; CDR3 protein: CASSVDSGQQETQYF
J gene: TRBJ2-7; D gene: -; V gene: TRBV7-9; clone size: many; CDR3 DNA: TGTGCCAGCAGCCACAGTGGGACACACTACGAGCAGTACTTC; CDR3 protein: CASSHSGTHYEQYF
J gene: TRBJ2-7; D gene: TRBD2; V gene: TRBV7-8; clone size: -; CDR3 DNA: TGTGCCAGCAGCTCCCCAGCGACTAGCGGACTCTACGAGCAGTACTTC; CDR3 protein: CASSSPATSGLYEQYF
J gene: TRBJ1-2; D gene: -; V gene: TRBV7-2; clone size: -; CDR3 DNA: TGTGCCAGCAGCTCGAACACCAACGATAAAGCTAACTATGGCTACACCTTC; CDR3 protein: CASSSNTNDKANYGYTF
J gene: TRBJ2-1; D gene: TRBD2; V gene: TRBV11-2; clone size: -; CDR3 DNA: TGTGCCAGCAGCTTGCTTGGGGGGGAAGACAATGAGCAGTTCTTC; CDR3 protein: CASSLLGGEDNEQFF
J gene: TRBJ1-5; D gene: -; V gene: TRBV15; clone size: many; CDR3 DNA: TGTGCCACCAGCACGGGACGGTGGCCTGGCAATCAGCCCCAGCATTTT; CDR3 protein: CATSTGRWPGNQPQHF
J gene: TRBJ1-5; D gene: -; V gene: TRBV29-1; clone size: -; CDR3 DNA: TGCAGCGTTGCGGGATCGACAGACGGCAATCAGCCCCAGCATTTT; CDR3 protein: CSVAGSTDGNQPQHF
J gene: TRBJ2-1; D gene: TRBD2; V gene: TRBV7-8; clone size: many; CDR3 DNA: TGTGCCAGCAGCTCCAGGAGGGGAGGGAGCTCCTACAATGAGCAGTTCTTC; CDR3 protein: CASSSRRGGSSYNEQFF
J gene: TRBJ2-3; D gene: TRBD2; V gene: TRBV7-9; clone size: -; CDR3 DNA: TGTGCCAGCAGCTTAGTCGCGGGGGGACGAGATACGCAGTATTTT; CDR3 protein: CASSLVAGGRDTQYF
J gene: TRBJ2-7; D gene: -; V gene: TRBV4-3; clone size: many; CDR3 DNA: TGCGCCAGCAGCCAACCCGATGGGGCGAAGGACGAGCAGTACTTC; CDR3 protein: CASSQPDGAKDEQYF
J gene: TRBJ2-5; D gene: TRBD1; V gene: TRBV27; clone size: once; CDR3 DNA: TGTGCCAGCAGTCCTTGGACAGGCCAAGAGACCCAGTACTTC; CDR3 protein: CASSPWTGQETQYF
J gene: TRBJ2-7; D gene: TRBD1; V gene: TRBV27; clone size: few; CDR3 DNA: TGTGCCAGCAGGACAGGGGGTCTAGAGCAGTACTTC; CDR3 protein: CASRTGGLEQYF
J gene: TRBJ2-5; D gene: TRBD2; V gene: TRBV11-2; clone size: -; CDR3 DNA: TGTGCCAGCAGCCCATGGGGGTTGCGGGGGGTAAAGACCCAGTACTTC; CDR3 protein: CASSPWGLRGVKTQYF
J gene: TRBJ1-2; D gene: TRBD1; V gene: TRBV9; clone size: many; CDR3 DNA: TGTGCCAGCAGCGGCGAACAGACAGGGGCCAACTATGGCTACACCTTC; CDR3 protein: CASSGEQTGANYGYTF
J gene: TRBJ1-2; D gene: -; V gene: TRBV10-3; clone size: -; CDR3 DNA: TGTGCAGGGAGTTCTGGAAACACCTTC; CDR3 protein: CAGSSGNTF
J gene: TRBJ2-4; D gene: TRBD2; V gene: TRBV19; clone size: many; CDR3 DNA: TGTGCCACCTTTGACGCTAGCGGGGGAAACATTCAGTACTTC; CDR3 protein: CATFDASGGNIQYF
J gene: TRBJ2-5; D gene: TRBD2; V gene: TRBV9; clone size: many; CDR3 DNA: TGTGCCAGCAGCGAACCACCGGGGGGACCGGAGAGGCAAGAGACCCAGTACTTC; CDR3 protein: CASSEPPGGPERQETQYF
J gene: TRBJ1-1; D gene: -; V gene: TRBV9; clone size: many; CDR3 DNA: TGTGCCAGCAGCGTAGAGGCAGACCCATCTGAAGCTTTCTTT; CDR3 protein: CASSVEADPSEAFF
J gene: TRBJ1-1; D gene: -; V gene: TRBV14; clone size: many; CDR3 DNA: TGTGCCAGCAGCCTAGAACGGGTGAACACTGAAGCTTTCTTT; CDR3 protein: CASSLERVNTEAFF
J gene: TRBJ1-6; D gene: -; V gene: TRBV4-2; clone size: many; CDR3 DNA: TGTGCCAGCAGCCAAGAAAAGGGTCCTCGGTCTAGTTCACCCCTCCACTTT; CDR3 protein: CASSQEKGPRSSSPLHF
J gene: TRBJ1-2; D gene: -; V gene: TRBV9; clone size: -; CDR3 DNA: TGTGCCAGCAGCCCTAGAGGGGAGATCGACTATGGCTACACCTTC; CDR3 protein: CASSPRGEIDYGYTF
J gene: TRBJ1-6; D gene: -; V gene: TRBV25-1; clone size: -; CDR3 DNA: TGTGCCAGCAGTGAACCCTCGGGTCGGGGTTCACCCCTCCACTTT; CDR3 protein: CASSEPSGRGSPLHF
J gene: TRBJ1-6; D gene: TRBD1; V gene: TRBV7-9; clone size: many; CDR3 DNA: TGTGCCAGCAGACCAGTGACAGGGATTAATAATTCACCCCTCCACTTT; CDR3 protein: CASRPVTGINNSPLHF
J gene: TRBJ2-7; D gene: -; V gene: TRBV10-3; clone size: -; CDR3 DNA: TGTGCCATCAGTGAAACGGGGGACTACGAGCAGTACTTC; CDR3 protein: CAISETGDYEQYF
J gene: TRBJ1-1; D gene: -; V gene: TRBV10-3; clone size: -; CDR3 DNA: TGTGCCACCAGTACTACTAAGAACACTGAAGCTTTCTTT; CDR3 protein: CATSTTKNTEAFF
J gene: TRBJ1-1; D gene: TRBD1; V gene: TRBV7-9; clone size: many; CDR3 DNA: TGTGCCAGCAGCCCTGGACAGGGGAACACTGAAGCTTTCTTT; CDR3 protein: CASSPGQGNTEAFF
J gene: TRBJ1-1; D gene: -; V gene: TRBV20-1; clone size: -; CDR3 DNA: TGCAGTGCTAGAGATGGTCGGAAACAGGTGAACACTGAAGCTTTCTTT; CDR3 protein: CSARDGRKQVNTEAFF
J gene: TRBJ2-3; D gene: -; V gene: TRBV20-1; clone size: -; CDR3 DNA: TGCAGTGCTAGGGGGGCAACAGATACGCAGTATTTT; CDR3 protein: CSARGATDTQYF
J gene: TRBJ2-1; D gene: -; V gene: TRBV27; clone size: -; CDR3 DNA: TGTGCCAGCAGTTTAGATAGAAACAATGAGCAGTTCTTC; CDR3 protein: CASSLDRNNEQFF
J gene: TRBJ1-6; D gene: -; V gene: TRBV12-5; clone size: once; CDR3 DNA: TGTGCTAGTGGTCGGGACACGAATTCACCCCTCCACTTT; CDR3 protein: CASGRDTNSPLHF
J gene: TRBJ2-5; D gene: -; V gene: TRBV20-1; clone size: many; CDR3 DNA: TGCAGTGCTAGAGACGTACTAGAGTACCAAGAGACCCAGTACTTC; CDR3 protein: CSARDVLEYQETQYF
J gene: TRBJ2-5; D gene: -; V gene: TRBV7-9; clone size: few; CDR3 DNA: TGTGCCAGCAGCCCTACTGTTGCGACCCAGTACTTC; CDR3 protein: CASSPTVATQYF
J gene: TRBJ2-5; D gene: TRBD2; V gene: TRBV29-1; clone size: -; CDR3 DNA: TGCAGCGTTGACGGGACTAGCGGGAGTGATTGGGAAGAGACCCAGTACTTC; CDR3 protein: CSVDGTSGSDWEETQYF
J gene: TRBJ1-2; D gene: TRBD1; V gene: TRBV13; clone size: many; CDR3 DNA: TGTGCCAGCAGCGAGGGGGCCAGGGGGTCGGGGGGCTACACCTTC; CDR3 protein: CASSEGARGSGGYTF
J gene: TRBJ1-1; D gene: -; V gene: TRBV6-4; clone size: many; CDR3 DNA: TGTGCCAGCAGTAGAACAGCCGGGACTCAAAGAACTGAAGCTTTCTTT; CDR3 protein: CASSRTAGTQRTEAFF
J gene: TRBJ2-1; D gene: TRBD2; V gene: TRBV13; clone size: many; CDR3 DNA: TGTGCCAGCAGCTTAAGGCTAGCGGGAGAAACTGAGCAGTTCTTC; CDR3 protein: CASSLRLAGETEQFF
J gene: TRBJ2-7; D gene: -; V gene: TRBV2; clone size: few; CDR3 DNA: TGTGCCAGCAGGACCGACAGCACCTACGAGCAGTACTTC; CDR3 protein: CASRTDSTYEQYF
J gene: TRBJ2-7; D gene: TRBD1; V gene: TRBV6-1; clone size: many; CDR3 DNA: TGTGCCAGCACCGGACGGGGGACAGGGGACGAGCAGTACTTC; CDR3 protein: CASTGRGTGDEQYF
J gene: TRBJ2-5; D gene: -; V gene: TRBV20-1; clone size: many; CDR3 DNA: TGCAGTGCTGGCCTCCCTCACAGGCAAGAGACCCAGTACTTC; CDR3 protein: CSAGLPHRQETQYF
J gene: TRBJ2-7; D gene: -; V gene: TRBV9; clone size: -; CDR3 DNA: TGTGCCAGCAGCGTAGCTGACCTATACTCCTACGAGCAGTACTTC; CDR3 protein: CASSVADLYSYEQYF
J gene: TRBJ2-7; D gene: -; V gene: TRBV7-9; clone size: many; CDR3 DNA: TGTGCCAGCAGCCGACCGGAAAATTACTACGAGCAGTACTTC; CDR3 protein: CASSRPENYYEQYF
J gene: TRBJ1-6; D gene: TRBD1; V gene: TRBV12-3/TRBV12-4; clone size: many; CDR3 DNA: TGTGCCAGCAGAAGACAGGGAGTGGGATTGCCCCTCCACTTT; CDR3 protein: CASRRQGVGLPLHF
J gene: TRBJ1-2; D gene: TRBD1; V gene: TRBV5-1; clone size: -; CDR3 DNA: TGCGCCAGCAGCCCTCAACAGGGGATTGGAGCTAACTATGGCTACACCTTC; CDR3 protein: CASSPQQGIGANYGYTF
J gene: TRBJ2-7; D gene: TRBD1; V gene: TRBV30; clone size: few; CDR3 DNA: TGTGCCTGGGCGGACAGGGGCCGTAGCGAGCAGTACTTC; CDR3 protein: CAWADRGRSEQYF
J gene: TRBJ1-1; D gene: TRBD1; V gene: TRBV16; clone size: many; CDR3 DNA: TGTGCCAGCAGCCAAACCAAGGGGGCGTACACTGAAGCTTTCTTT; CDR3 protein: CASSQTKGAYTEAFF
J gene: TRBJ2-7; D gene: TRBD2; V gene: TRBV20-1; clone size: many; CDR3 DNA: TGCAGTGCGACAAGCGGGGGCAAGAAAGAAATTCCCTACGAGCAGTACTTC; CDR3 protein: CSATSGGKKEIPYEQYF
J gene: TRBJ1-3; D gene: TRBD1; V gene: TRBV15; clone size: -; CDR3 DNA: TGTGCCACCAGCGGGACAGAAGGAACCGGAAACACCATATATTTT; CDR3 protein: CATSGTEGTGNTIYF
J gene: TRBJ2-3; D gene: -; V gene: TRBV7-8; clone size: -; CDR3 DNA: TGTGCCAGCAGCTTGGGGTTCTTAGGCGAGACGGGCACAGATACGCAGTATTTT; CDR3 protein: CASSLGFLGETGTDTQYF